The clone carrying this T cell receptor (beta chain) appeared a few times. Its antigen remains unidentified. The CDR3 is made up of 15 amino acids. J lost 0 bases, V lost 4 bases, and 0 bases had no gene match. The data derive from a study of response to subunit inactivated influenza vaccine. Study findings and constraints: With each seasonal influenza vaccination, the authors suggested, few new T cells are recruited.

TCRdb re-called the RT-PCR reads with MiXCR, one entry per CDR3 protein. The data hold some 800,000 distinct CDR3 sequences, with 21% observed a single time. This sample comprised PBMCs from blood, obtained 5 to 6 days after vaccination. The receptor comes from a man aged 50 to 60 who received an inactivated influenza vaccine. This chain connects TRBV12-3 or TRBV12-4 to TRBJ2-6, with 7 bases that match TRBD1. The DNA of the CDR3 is TGTGCCAGCAGTTGGGACAGCTCTGGGGCCAACGTCCTGACTTTC. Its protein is CASSWDSSGANVLTF.